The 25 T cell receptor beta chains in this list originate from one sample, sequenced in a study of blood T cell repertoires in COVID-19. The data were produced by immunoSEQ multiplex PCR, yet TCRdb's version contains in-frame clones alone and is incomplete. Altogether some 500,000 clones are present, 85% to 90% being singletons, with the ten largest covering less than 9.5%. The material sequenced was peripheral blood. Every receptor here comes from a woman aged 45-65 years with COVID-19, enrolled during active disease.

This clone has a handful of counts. CDR3 sequence: CSVVASRDHTEAFF. The DNA of the CDR3 is TGCAGCGTTGTCGCTTCCCGGGATCACACTGAAGCTTTCTTT. This chain joins TRBV29-1 and TRBJ1-1; no clear D gene. The length of the CDR3 is 14 residues. Trimming cost V 4 bases and J 3 bases, with 15 bases left between them. CDR1 is SQVTM, CDR2 ANQGSEA, per germline.

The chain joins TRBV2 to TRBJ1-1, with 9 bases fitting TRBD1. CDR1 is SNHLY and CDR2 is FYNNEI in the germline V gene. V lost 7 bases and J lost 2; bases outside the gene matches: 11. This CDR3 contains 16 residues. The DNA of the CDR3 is TGTGCCAGCAAGCAGGGGCTGACAGGGGGTAACACTGAAGCTTTCTTT. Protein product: CASKQGLTGGNTEAFF.

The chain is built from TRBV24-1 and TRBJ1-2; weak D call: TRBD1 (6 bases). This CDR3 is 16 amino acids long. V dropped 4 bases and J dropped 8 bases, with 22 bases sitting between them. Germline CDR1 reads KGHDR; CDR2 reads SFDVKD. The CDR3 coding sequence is TGTGCCACCAGTGACCGTACAGGGAGGGGGATTAGAGGCTACACCTTC. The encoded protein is CATSDRTGRGIRGYTF.

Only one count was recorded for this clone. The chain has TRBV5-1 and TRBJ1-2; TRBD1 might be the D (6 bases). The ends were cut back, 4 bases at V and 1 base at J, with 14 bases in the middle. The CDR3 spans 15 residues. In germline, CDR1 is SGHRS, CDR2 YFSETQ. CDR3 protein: CASSPGYRVNYGYTF. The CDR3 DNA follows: TGCGCCAGCAGCCCCGGCTACAGGGTTAACTATGGCTACACCTTC.

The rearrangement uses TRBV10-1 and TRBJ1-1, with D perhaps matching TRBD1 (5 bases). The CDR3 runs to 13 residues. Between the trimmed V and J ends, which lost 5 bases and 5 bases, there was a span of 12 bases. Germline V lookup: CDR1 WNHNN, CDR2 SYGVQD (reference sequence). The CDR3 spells CASSLERGTEAFF. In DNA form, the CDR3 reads TGCGCCAGCAGTTTAGAACGGGGGACTGAAGCTTTCTTT.

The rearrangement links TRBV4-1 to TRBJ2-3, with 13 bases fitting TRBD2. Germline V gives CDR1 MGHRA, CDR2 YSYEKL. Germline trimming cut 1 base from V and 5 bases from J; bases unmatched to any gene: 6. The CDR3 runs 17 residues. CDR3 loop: CASSQVGLAGVEDTQYF. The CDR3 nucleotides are TGCGCCAGCAGCCAAGTCGGACTAGCGGGGGTGGAAGATACGCAGTATTTT.

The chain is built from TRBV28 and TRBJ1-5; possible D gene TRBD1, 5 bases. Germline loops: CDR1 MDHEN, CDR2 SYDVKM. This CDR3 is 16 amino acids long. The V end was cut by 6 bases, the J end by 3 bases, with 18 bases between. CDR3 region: CASRPLAGPVNQPQHF. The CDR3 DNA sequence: TGTGCCAGCAGGCCTCTTGCAGGGCCCGTCAATCAGCCCCAGCATTTT.

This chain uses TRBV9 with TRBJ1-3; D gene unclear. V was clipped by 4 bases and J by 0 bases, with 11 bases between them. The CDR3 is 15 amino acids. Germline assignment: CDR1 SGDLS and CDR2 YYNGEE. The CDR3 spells CASSPSWSSGNTIYF. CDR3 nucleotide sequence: TGTGCCAGCAGCCCCTCGTGGAGCTCTGGAAACACCATATATTTT.

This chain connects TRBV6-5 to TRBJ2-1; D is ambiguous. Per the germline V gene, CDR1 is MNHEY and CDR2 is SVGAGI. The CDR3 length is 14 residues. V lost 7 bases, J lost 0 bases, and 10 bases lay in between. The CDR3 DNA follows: TGTGCCAGCAAACGCACTATCTCCTACAATGAGCAGTTCTTC. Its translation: CASKRTISYNEQFF.

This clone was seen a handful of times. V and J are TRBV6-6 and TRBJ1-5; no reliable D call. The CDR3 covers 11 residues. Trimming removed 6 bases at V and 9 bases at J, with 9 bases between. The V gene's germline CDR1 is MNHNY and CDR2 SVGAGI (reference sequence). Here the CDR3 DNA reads TGTGCCAGCAGCTCTACTCGGCCCCAGCATTTT. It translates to CASSSTRPQHF.

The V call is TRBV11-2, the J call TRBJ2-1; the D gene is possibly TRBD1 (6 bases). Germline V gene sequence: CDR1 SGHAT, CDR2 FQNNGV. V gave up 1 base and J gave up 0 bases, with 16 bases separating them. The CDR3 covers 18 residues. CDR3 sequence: CASSLVDDGTSSYNEQFF. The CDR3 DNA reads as TGTGCCAGCAGCTTAGTGGACGACGGGACAAGCTCCTACAATGAGCAGTTCTTC. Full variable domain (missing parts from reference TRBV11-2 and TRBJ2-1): EAGVAQSPRYKIIEKRQSVAFWCNPISGHATLYWYQQILGQGPKLLIQFQNNGVVDDSQLPKDRFSAERLKGVDSTLKIQPAKLEDSAVYLCASSLVDDGTSSYNEQFFGPGTRLTVL.

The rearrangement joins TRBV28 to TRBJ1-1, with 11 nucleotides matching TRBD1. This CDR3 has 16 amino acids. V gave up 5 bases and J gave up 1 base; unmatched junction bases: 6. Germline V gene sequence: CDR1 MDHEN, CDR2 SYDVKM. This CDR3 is CASSAPGQGGNTEAFF. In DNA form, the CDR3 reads TGTGCCAGCAGTGCACCGGGACAGGGGGGGAACACTGAAGCTTTCTTT.

The CDR3 loop reads CASSLSGGATGELFF. The CDR3 nucleotides read TGCGCCAGCAGCTTGTCCGGGGGGGCCACCGGGGAGCTGTTTTTT. V gene TRBV5-1 combines with J gene TRBJ2-2; 8 nucleotides line up with TRBD2. The CDR3 has 15 amino acids. Germline CDR1 reads SGHRS; CDR2 reads YFSETQ. The V gene end was trimmed by 1 base and the J gene end by 4 bases; junction bases not matched to a gene: 3.

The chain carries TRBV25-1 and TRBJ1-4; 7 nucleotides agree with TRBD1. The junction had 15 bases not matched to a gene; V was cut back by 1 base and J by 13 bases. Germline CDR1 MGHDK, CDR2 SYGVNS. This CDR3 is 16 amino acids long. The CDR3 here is CASSEFGQETSERLFF. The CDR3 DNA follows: TGTGCCAGCAGTGAATTTGGACAGGAGACATCTGAGAGACTGTTTTTT.

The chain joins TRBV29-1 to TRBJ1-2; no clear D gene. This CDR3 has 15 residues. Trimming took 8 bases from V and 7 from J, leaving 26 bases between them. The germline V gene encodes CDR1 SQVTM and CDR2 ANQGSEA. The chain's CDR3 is CSPHEGGPREGGYTF. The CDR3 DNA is TGCAGCCCGCACGAGGGAGGCCCCCGAGAGGGTGGCTACACCTTC.

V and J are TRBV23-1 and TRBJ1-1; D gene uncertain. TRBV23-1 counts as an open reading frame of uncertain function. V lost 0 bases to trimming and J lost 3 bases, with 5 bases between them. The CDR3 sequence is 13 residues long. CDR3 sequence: CASSQSGDTEAFF. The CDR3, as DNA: TGCGCCAGCAGTCAATCCGGGGACACTGAAGCTTTCTTT.

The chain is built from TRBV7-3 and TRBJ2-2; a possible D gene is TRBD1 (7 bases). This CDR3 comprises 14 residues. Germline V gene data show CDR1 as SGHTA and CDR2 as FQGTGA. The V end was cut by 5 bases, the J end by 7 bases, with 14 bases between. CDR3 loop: CASSPRGENGELFF. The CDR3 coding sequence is TGTGCCAGCAGCCCCAGGGGGGAAAACGGGGAGCTGTTTTTT.

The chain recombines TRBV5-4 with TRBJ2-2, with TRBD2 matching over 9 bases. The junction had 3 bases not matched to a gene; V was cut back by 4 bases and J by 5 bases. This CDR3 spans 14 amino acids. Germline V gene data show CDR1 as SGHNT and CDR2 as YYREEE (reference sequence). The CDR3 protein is CASSLAGMTGELFF. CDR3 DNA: TGTGCCAGCAGCCTAGCGGGAATGACCGGGGAGCTGTTTTTT.

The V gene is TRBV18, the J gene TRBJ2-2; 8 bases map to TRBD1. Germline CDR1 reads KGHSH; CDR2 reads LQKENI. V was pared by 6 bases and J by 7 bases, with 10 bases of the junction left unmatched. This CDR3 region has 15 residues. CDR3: CASSPESTGDGELFF. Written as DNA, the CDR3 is TGTGCCAGCTCGCCCGAGTCGACAGGGGACGGGGAGCTGTTTTTT.

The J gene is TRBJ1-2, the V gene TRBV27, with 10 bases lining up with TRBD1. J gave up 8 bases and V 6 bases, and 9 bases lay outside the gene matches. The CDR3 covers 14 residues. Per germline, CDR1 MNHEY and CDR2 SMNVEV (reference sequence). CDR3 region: CASSPRRTGGGYTF. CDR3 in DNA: TGTGCCAGCAGCCCTAGAAGGACAGGGGGAGGCTACACCTTC.

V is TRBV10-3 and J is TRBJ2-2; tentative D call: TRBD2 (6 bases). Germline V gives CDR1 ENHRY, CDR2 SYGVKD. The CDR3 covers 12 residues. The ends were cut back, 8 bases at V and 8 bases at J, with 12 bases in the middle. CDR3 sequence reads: CAIGGLSGELFF. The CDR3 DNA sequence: TGTGCCATCGGAGGGCTTTCAGGGGAGCTGTTTTTT.

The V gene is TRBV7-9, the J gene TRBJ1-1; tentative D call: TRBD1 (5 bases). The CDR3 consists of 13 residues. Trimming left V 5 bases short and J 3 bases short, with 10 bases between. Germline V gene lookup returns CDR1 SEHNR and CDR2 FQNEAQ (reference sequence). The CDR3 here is CASSPSGDTEAFF. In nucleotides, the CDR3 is TGTGCCAGCAGCCCTTCGGGGGACACTGAAGCTTTCTTT.

The CDR3 DNA reads TGTGCCAGCAGCTTAGTAAGGGGAAGGGGAGCTTTCTTT. This translates into CASSLVRGRGAFF. The chain links TRBV7-8 to TRBJ1-1, with D perhaps TRBD1 (5 bases). The V end was cut by 1 base, the J end by 10 bases, with 13 bases between. This CDR3 contains 13 residues. Germline V lookup: CDR1 SGHVS, CDR2 FQNEAQ.

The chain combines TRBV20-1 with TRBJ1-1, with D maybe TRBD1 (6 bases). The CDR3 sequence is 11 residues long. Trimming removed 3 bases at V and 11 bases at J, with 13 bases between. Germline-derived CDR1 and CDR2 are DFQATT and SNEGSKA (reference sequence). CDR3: CSARRGAAAFF. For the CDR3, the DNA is TGCAGTGCTAGGCGGGGGGCGGCGGCTTTCTTT.

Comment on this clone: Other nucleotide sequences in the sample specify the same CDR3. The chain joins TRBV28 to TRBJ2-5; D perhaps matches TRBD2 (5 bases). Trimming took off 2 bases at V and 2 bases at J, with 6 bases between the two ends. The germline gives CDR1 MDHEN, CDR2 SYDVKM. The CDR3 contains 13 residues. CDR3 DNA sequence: TGTGCCAGCAGTTTACGCGGGCAAGAGACCCAGTACTTC. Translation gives CASSLRGQETQYF. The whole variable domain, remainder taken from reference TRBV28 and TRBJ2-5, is DVKVTQSSRYLVKRTGEKVFLECVQDMDHENMFWYRQDPGLGLRLIYFSYDVKMKEKGDIPEGYSVSREKKERFSLILESASTNQTSMYLCASSLRGQETQYFGPGTRLLVL.